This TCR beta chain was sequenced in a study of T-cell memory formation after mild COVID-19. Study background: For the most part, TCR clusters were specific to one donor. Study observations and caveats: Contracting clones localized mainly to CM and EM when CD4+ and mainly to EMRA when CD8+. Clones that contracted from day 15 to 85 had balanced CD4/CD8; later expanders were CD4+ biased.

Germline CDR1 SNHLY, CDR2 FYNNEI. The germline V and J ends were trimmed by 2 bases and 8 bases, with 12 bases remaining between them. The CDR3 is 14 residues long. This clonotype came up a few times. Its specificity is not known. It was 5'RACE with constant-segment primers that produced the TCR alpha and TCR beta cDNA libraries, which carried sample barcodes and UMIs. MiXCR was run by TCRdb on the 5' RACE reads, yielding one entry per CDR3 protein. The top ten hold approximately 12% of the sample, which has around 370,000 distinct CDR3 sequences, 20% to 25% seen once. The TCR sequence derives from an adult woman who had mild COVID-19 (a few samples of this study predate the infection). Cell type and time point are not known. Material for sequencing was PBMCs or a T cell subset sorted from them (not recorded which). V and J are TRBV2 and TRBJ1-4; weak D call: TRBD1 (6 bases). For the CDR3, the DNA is TGTGCCAGCAGTGAACCTGGGGGCATCGAAAAACTGTTTTTT. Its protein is CASSEPGGIEKLFF.